The rows below give T cell receptor beta chains drawn from one sample of a study of beta chain features in type 1 diabetes. The assay was immunoSEQ multiplex PCR, and TCRdb's table has in-frame clones only and misses some. The sample carries under 400,000 clones, approximately 12% recorded once. Source material: naive CD4+ T cells from blood. The source of these receptors is a man between 18 and 29 years old in good health. The CDR3 runs from the conserved cysteine through the conserved F or W. The D gene is left open where the match is weak. Some rows have no size entry. The others give once, few or many, or a class for an expanded clone.

>14|TRBJ2-1|-|few|TRBV10-3
TGTGCCATCAGTGGCCTAGCTGAAAACAATGAGCAGTTCTTC
CAISGLAENNEQFF
>15|TRBJ2-7|TRBD1|-|TRBV19
TGTGCCAGTAGTCATTCCGGGACAGGCCACTACGAGCAGTACTTC
CASSHSGTGHYEQYF
>12|TRBJ2-7|TRBD1|few|TRBV5-5
TGTGCCAGCAGCCTGACAGGGGAAGAGCAGTACTTC
CASSLTGEEQYF
>14|TRBJ2-5|-|-|TRBV6-6
TGTGCCAGCAACCCCGTGAGTACCGGAGAGACCCAGTACTTC
CASNPVSTGETQYF
>13|TRBJ1-2|-|-|TRBV30
TGTGCCTGGATCGCTCTTTGGGGCGGAGGCTACACCTTC
CAWIALWGGGYTF
>17|TRBJ2-3|-|few|TRBV4-3
TGCGCCAGCAGCCAAGGCCACCGCGGGTCCAGCACAGATACGCAGTATTTT
CASSQGHRGSSTDTQYF
>15|TRBJ1-1|-|few|TRBV9
TGTGCCAGCAGCGTAGAGGGGGGGCGGAACACTGAAGCTTTCTTT
CASSVEGGRNTEAFF
>14|TRBJ1-2|-|few|TRBV11-2
TGTGCCAGCAGCTCCATCAAGGGAGGTCAGGGCTACACCTTC
CASSSIKGGQGYTF
>12|TRBJ2-7|-|few|TRBV28
TGTGCCAGCTATGCAGTAACCTACGAGCAGTACTTC
CASYAVTYEQYF
>11|TRBJ1-1|-|-|TRBV29-1
TGCAGCGTTAGGAGGGGAAAGAAAGCTTTCTTT
CSVRRGKKAFF
>15|TRBJ2-7|-|-|TRBV6-5
TGTGCCAGCAGTTACGAGGCGGTCGCTCCTGGCGAGCAGTACTTC
CASSYEAVAPGEQYF
>13|TRBJ2-7|-|-|TRBV28
TGTGCCAGCAGCCGGGACATCTCCTACGAGCAGTACTTC
CASSRDISYEQYF
>17|TRBJ1-6|TRBD1|-|TRBV5-1
TGCGCCAGCAGCTTGAAAGATCAGGGGGCGGTTAATTCACCCCTCCACTTT
CASSLKDQGAVNSPLHF
>15|TRBJ2-5|-|few|TRBV19
TGTGCCAGTGGGTCAGGGGGGCGCCGGCAGGAGACCCAGTACTTC
CASGSGGRRQETQYF
>14|TRBJ2-3|TRBD2|-|TRBV30
TGTGCCTGGAGTAGCGGGGGGATAGGAGATACGCAGTATTTT
CAWSSGGIGDTQYF
>15|TRBJ2-1|TRBD2|few|TRBV5-1
TGCGCCAGCAGCTTGGTTAGCGGGAGTTACAATGAGCAGTTCTTC
CASSLVSGSYNEQFF
>15|TRBJ2-7|TRBD1|-|TRBV5-1
TGCGCCAGCAGCCTGGGACAGGGGATAGCCAACGAGCAGTACTTC
CASSLGQGIANEQYF
>13|TRBJ1-6|-|few|TRBV5-1
TGCGCCAGCAGCACCAGGGTGGGATCACCCCTCCACTTT
CASSTRVGSPLHF
>13|TRBJ2-7|-|-|TRBV4-2
TGTGCCAGCAGCCAAGATCTTTTCTACGAGCAGTACTTC
CASSQDLFYEQYF
>16|TRBJ2-3|TRBD2|-|TRBV9
TGTGCCAGCAGCGTAGGGCTAGCGGGGGGCACAGATACGCAGTATTTT
CASSVGLAGGTDTQYF
>16|TRBJ1-1|-|-|TRBV7-3
TGTGCCAGCAGCCCCCAGAGGACAGAAGGGGGAACTGAAGCTTTCTTT
CASSPQRTEGGTEAFF
>14|TRBJ2-1|TRBD2|few|TRBV19
TGTGCCAGTAGTATTGGACTAGGGGCTGGAGAGCAGTTCTTC
CASSIGLGAGEQFF
>14|TRBJ2-3|TRBD2|few|TRBV7-2
TGTGCCAGCAGCCTAAGCGGGGGCCGGGATACGCAGTATTTT
CASSLSGGRDTQYF
>16|TRBJ2-1|TRBD2|-|TRBV5-4
TGTGCCAGCAGCCGCGGGAGGGGGGGTTACTACAATGAGCAGTTCTTC
CASSRGRGGYYNEQFF
>16|TRBJ2-2|TRBD2|-|TRBV6-5
TGTGCCAGCAGTTATGGTAGATCTAGCGGTACCGGGGAGCTGTTTTTT
CASSYGRSSGTGELFF
>14|TRBJ2-3|TRBD2|few|TRBV6-5
TGTGCCAGCAGCCGGACTAGTCCGTCCGATACGCAGTATTTT
CASSRTSPSDTQYF
>12|TRBJ1-5|-|-|TRBV6-6
TGTGCCAGCGGGGGGATTGGCCAGCCCCAGCATTTT
CASGGIGQPQHF
>17|TRBJ2-1|-|-|TRBV5-1
TGCGCCAGCAGCTCCCAAGCGGGCTATAGCTCCTACAATGAGCAGTTCTTC
CASSSQAGYSSYNEQFF
>14|TRBJ2-1|-|-|TRBV5-4
TGTGCCAGCAGCTTGGTGGACAGTTACAATGAGCAGTTCTTC
CASSLVDSYNEQFF
>13|TRBJ2-5|TRBD2|-|TRBV29-1
TGCAGCGTTGATAGGGGCGGGGGGGAGACCCAGTACTTC
CSVDRGGGETQYF
>15|TRBJ1-1|TRBD1|-|TRBV19
TGTGCCAGTAGTTTCTACCGGGACAGGGGAACTGAAGCTTTCTTT
CASSFYRDRGTEAFF
>13|TRBJ2-5|TRBD1|few|TRBV5-4
TGTGCCAGCAGCCAGGGACAGCAAGAGACCCAGTACTTC
CASSQGQQETQYF
>15|TRBJ1-5|TRBD1|-|TRBV15
TGTGCCACCAGCAGCGCCGGGACAGGGTACCAGCCCCAGCATTTT
CATSSAGTGYQPQHF